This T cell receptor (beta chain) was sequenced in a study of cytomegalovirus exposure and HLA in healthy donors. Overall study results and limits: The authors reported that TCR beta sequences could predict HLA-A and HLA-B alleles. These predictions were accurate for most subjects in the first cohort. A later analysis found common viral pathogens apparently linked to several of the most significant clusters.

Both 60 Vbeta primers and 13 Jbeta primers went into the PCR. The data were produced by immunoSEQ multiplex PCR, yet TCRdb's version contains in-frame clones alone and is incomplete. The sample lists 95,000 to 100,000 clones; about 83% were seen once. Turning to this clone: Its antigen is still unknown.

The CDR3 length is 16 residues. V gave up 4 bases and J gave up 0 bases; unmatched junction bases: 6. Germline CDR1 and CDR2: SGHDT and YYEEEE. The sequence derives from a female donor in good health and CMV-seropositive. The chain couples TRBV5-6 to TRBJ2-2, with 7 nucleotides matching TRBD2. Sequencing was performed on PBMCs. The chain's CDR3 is CASSEGLPANTGELFF. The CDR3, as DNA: TGTGCCAGCAGCGAGGGACTACCAGCGAACACCGGGGAGCTGTTTTTT.